Presented here are 27 T cell receptor beta chains from one specimen sequenced in a study of blood T cells in healthy people across ages. A second PCR, run for 7 to 11 cycles, used a sample-barcoded 5' primer plus a J-beta primer mix. Each CDR3 protein gets one entry after TCRdb re-called the 5' RACE reads with MiXCR. The sample carries more than 700,000 distinct CDR3 sequences, 35% to 60% recorded once. The sample taken for sequencing was blood. Every receptor here comes from a man older than 75 in good health.

The DNA of the CDR3 is TGTGCCAGCAGCGACCAGGGTGTTTCCTACAATGAGCAGTTCTTC. Translating it yields CASSDQGVSYNEQFF. The gene calls are TRBV7-9 and TRBJ2-1; the D gene is possibly TRBD1 (5 bases). From germline, CDR1 is SEHNR and CDR2 FQNEAQ (reference sequence). The CDR3 is 15 amino acids. V shed 5 bases and J shed 1 base, with 12 bases lying between them.

The sample holds a few counts of this clonotype. The chain couples TRBV3-1 to TRBJ2-3; D is perhaps TRBD1 or TRBD2 (6 bases each). V was trimmed by 3 bases and J by 5 bases, leaving 15 bases between them. The CDR3 has 15 residues. CDR1 LGHDT and CDR2 YNNKEL come from the germline V gene (reference sequence). Here the CDR3 DNA reads TGTGCCAGCAGCCAGGGGGGCGCACGTGGAGATACGCAGTATTTT. This sequence encodes CASSQGGARGDTQYF.

This chain links TRBV5-1 with TRBJ1-1, with a possible D match to TRBD1 (6 bases). The CDR3 is 13 residues long. The V end was cut by 4 bases, the J end by 5 bases, with 12 bases between. Germline V lookup: CDR1 SGHRS, CDR2 YFSETQ. The CDR3 region has the DNA TGCGCCAGCAGCGTCACAGGGCCGACTGAAGCTTTCTTT. Amino acids: CASSVTGPTEAFF.

This chain links TRBV6-1 with TRBJ2-4, with 10 bases identical to TRBD2. The ends lost 7 bases at V and 3 bases at J; junction bases unmatched: 9. Germline loops: CDR1 MNHNS, CDR2 SASEGT. The CDR3 totals 16 residues. CDR3 in DNA: TGTGCCAGCAACGAAGCGGGAGGGCCGGACAAAAACATTCAGTACTTC. Translating it yields CASNEAGGPDKNIQYF.

Concerning this clonotype itself: The junction departs from the called germline gene at one end, perhaps through a read error. The chain is built from TRBV7-2 and TRBJ2-7; 8 nucleotides align to TRBD2. From germline, CDR1 is SGHTA and CDR2 FQGNSA. The CDR3 runs 18 residues. The CDR3 here is CAGSPRGRFSGSSGEQYF. In DNA, the CDR3 is TGTGCCGGCAGCCCCCGAGGGAGGTTCAGCGGGAGTTCGGGGGAGCAGTACTTC.

This clonotype has more than one count but fewer than ten. The chain combines TRBV9 with TRBJ2-1; the match to TRBD2 covers 7 bases. Germline V gene sequence: CDR1 SGDLS, CDR2 YYNGEE. The length of the CDR3 is 16 residues. The V and J ends lost 0 bases and 7 bases, in that order; junction bases with no gene match: 10. The DNA for the CDR3 is TGTGCCAGCAGCGTAGATAGGGGAGGGCGGTATAATGAGCAGTTCTTC. As protein: CASSVDRGGRYNEQFF.

The V and J genes are TRBV7-9 and TRBJ2-4; 8 bases map to TRBD2. The DNA end lines up better with TRBJ2-7; the J call may be wrong. This CDR3 comprises 20 residues. In germline, CDR1 is SEHNR, CDR2 FQNEAQ (reference sequence). The CDR3 loop reads CASSLAQTSGLREGFYEQYF. The CDR3 DNA reads TGTGCCAGCAGCTTAGCGCAAACTAGCGGACTACGGGAGGGGTTCTACGAGCAGTACTTC.

The chain employs TRBV11-2 and TRBJ1-5; D is ambiguous. V was trimmed by 4 bases and J by 0 bases, leaving 19 bases between them. CDR1 is SGHAT, CDR2 FQNNGV, per germline. The CDR3 consists of 18 residues. The CDR3 reads CASSSERSKVYSNQPQHF. The CDR3 DNA reads TGTGCCAGCAGCTCTGAGCGGTCAAAGGTATATAGCAATCAGCCCCAGCATTTT.

The chain has TRBV20-1 and TRBJ1-1; a possible D gene is TRBD1 (6 bases). This CDR3 contains 13 residues. Germline V lookup: CDR1 DFQATT, CDR2 SNEGSKA (reference sequence). V lost 3 bases, J lost 4 bases, and 12 bases lay in between. The DNA of the CDR3 is TGCAGTGCTAGCAGGGGTTGGGCCACTGAAGCTTTCTTT. This codes for CSASRGWATEAFF.

The chain carries TRBV27 and TRBJ1-2; D possibly corresponds to TRBD1 (6 bases). Trimming stripped 8 bases from V and 6 bases from J, with 10 bases between. The CDR3 contains 11 residues. Germline V gene data show CDR1 as MNHEY and CDR2 as SMNVEV (reference sequence). Here the CDR3 reads CASQGRNGYTF. The CDR3 DNA is TGTGCCAGCCAGGGGCGAAATGGCTACACCTTC.

Note on this clonotype: One end of the junction varies from germline; a read error may be responsible. The chain recombines TRBV7-2 with TRBJ2-1; TRBD2 agrees at 7 bases. Germline V gene sequence: CDR1 SGHTA, CDR2 FQGNSA. This CDR3 contains 15 residues. The CDR3 DNA sequence: TGTGTCAGCAACCCTCCTCGCGGGAGTAACAATGAGCAGTTCTTC. This sequence encodes CVSNPPRGSNNEQFF.

This clonotype was observed a handful of times. The CDR3 here is CASSYSGGNYNEQFF. CDR3 in DNA: TGTGCCAGCAGTTACTCGGGCGGGAACTACAATGAGCAGTTCTTC. The V call is TRBV6-6, the J call TRBJ2-1, with D perhaps TRBD2 (6 bases). The CDR3 sequence is 15 residues long. Trimming shortened V by 0 bases and J by 3 bases, and 9 bases separated the two germline ends. CDR1 and CDR2 (germline): MNHNY, SVGAGI (reference sequence).

The CDR3 DNA follows: TGTGCCAGCAGTTACAACAGGGCCCAAGAGACCCAGTACTTC. This sequence encodes CASSYNRAQETQYF. This chain connects TRBV6-2 or TRBV6-3 to TRBJ2-5; a weak D match, TRBD1 (6 bases). CDR3 length: 14 amino acids. Germline CDR1 and CDR2: MNHEY and SVGEGT. V was shortened by 2 bases and J by 1 base, with 8 bases between the two germline ends.

This clonotype was recorded a few times. This sequence joins TRBV28 and TRBJ2-5; D might be TRBD1 (5 bases). The V end lost 1 base, the J end lost 1 base, and 16 bases lay between the germline ends. There are 17 residues in the CDR3. In germline, CDR1 is MDHEN, CDR2 SYDVKM. The CDR3 loop is CASSLSFGQRAQETQYF. In DNA, the CDR3 is TGTGCCAGCAGTTTATCTTTCGGACAACGCGCCCAAGAGACCCAGTACTTC.

The V call is TRBV28, the J call TRBJ2-3; D uncertain. V was clipped by 7 bases and J by 2 bases, with 7 bases between them. CDR3 size: 12 residues. The germline V gene encodes CDR1 MDHEN and CDR2 SYDVKM. The CDR3 spells CASMALTDTQYF. Here the CDR3 DNA reads TGTGCCAGCATGGCCCTCACAGATACGCAGTATTTT.

About this clonotype: This may come from a read error, since a much larger clone is one base off. The chain uses TRBV27 and TRBJ2-1, with D possibly TRBD2 on 5 matching bases. CDR3 size: 16 residues. The germline gives CDR1 MNHEY, CDR2 SMNVEV (reference sequence). CDR3 region: CASSSGPPSTYNERFF. The DNA of the CDR3 is TGTGCCAGCAGTAGCGGCCCGCCGTCGACCTACAATGAGCGGTTCTTC.

The genes are TRBV12-3 or TRBV12-4 and TRBJ1-4, with D perhaps TRBD1 (5 bases). V was pared by 8 bases and J by 10 bases, with 20 bases between. CDR3 length: 14 amino acids. CDR3 region: CASRQAGTLGKLFF. CDR3 in DNA: TGTGCCAGCCGACAAGCCGGGACTTTGGGAAAACTGTTTTTT.

The table lists this clonotype with many counts. The rearrangement links TRBV20-1 to TRBJ2-3, with 7 bases identical to TRBD2. Germline lookup yields CDR1 DFQATT and CDR2 SNEGSKA (reference sequence). The V segment lost 2 bases and the J segment 0 bases; nucleotides outside the gene matches: 8. The CDR3 has 16 residues. In nucleotides, the CDR3 is TGCAGTGCTAGACCCAGGACTAGAGGTAGCACAGATACGCAGTATTTT. It is translated as CSARPRTRGSTDTQYF.

DNA of the CDR3: TGTGCCAGCAGCCAAGAGCCGACTAGCGGGATAGATACGCAGTATTTT. Encoded protein: CASSQEPTSGIDTQYF. V and J are TRBV3-1 and TRBJ2-3, with 11 bases aligning to TRBD2. The CDR3 sequence is 16 residues long. Germline V gene sequence: CDR1 LGHDT, CDR2 YNNKEL (reference sequence). V lost 0 bases to trimming and J lost 5 bases; unmatched junction nucleotides: 4.

The chain employs TRBV25-1 and TRBJ2-1, with 7 positions matching TRBD2. V shed 10 bases, J shed 5 bases, and the junction held 5 bases outside the gene matches. The CDR3 has 12 amino acids. Germline V lookup: CDR1 MGHDK, CDR2 SYGVNS. CDR3 in amino acids: CATDRGDNEQFF. The CDR3 nucleotides are TGTGCCACCGACCGGGGGGACAATGAGCAGTTCTTC.

The gene calls are TRBV11-2 and TRBJ2-1, with D unresolved. The V end lost 5 bases, the J end lost 2 bases, and 10 bases lay between the germline ends. CDR3 size: 14 residues. CDR1 and CDR2 from the germline V gene are SGHAT and FQNNGV. CDR3 sequence (DNA): TGTGCCAGCAGCCCCTTTAGGACCTACAATGAGCAGTTCTTC. This gives the protein CASSPFRTYNEQFF. The variable domain in full, completed from reference TRBV11-2 and TRBJ2-1, reads EAGVAQSPRYKIIEKRQSVAFWCNPISGHATLYWYQQILGQGPKLLIQFQNNGVVDDSQLPKDRFSAERLKGVDSTLKIQPAKLEDSAVYLCASSPFRTYNEQFFGPGTRLTVL.

The chain recombines TRBV20-1 with TRBJ2-5; 11 bases are shared with TRBD1. The DNA end favors TRBJ2-7, so the J call may be wrong. Germline V gene data show CDR1 as DFQATT and CDR2 as SNEGSKA (reference sequence). The CDR3 totals 13 residues. The CDR3 region is CSPLDRGHYEQYF. CDR3 bases: TGCAGTCCCCTGGACAGGGGGCACTACGAGCAGTACTTC.

V gene TRBV5-1 combines with J gene TRBJ2-2; TRBD2 aligns across 8 bases. V gave up 0 bases and J gave up 6 bases; unmatched junction bases: 10. In germline, CDR1 is SGHRS, CDR2 YFSETQ. The CDR3 spans 17 residues. CDR3 DNA sequence: TGCGCCAGCAGCTTGGCGAGTCTGGCGGGAGGATCCGGGGAGCTGTTTTTT. This gives the protein CASSLASLAGGSGELFF.

The V gene is TRBV21-1, the J gene TRBJ2-7; the D call TRBD2 from the table was never checked on the DNA. TRBV21-1 is classified as a pseudogene. The CDR3 sequence is 12 residues long. As DNA, the CDR3 is TGTGCCAGCAGGGAGGGGAAAGGCGAGCAGTACTTC. This translates into CASREGKGEQYF.

On this clonotype: One base away lies a much larger clone, so this may be a sequencing read error. This sequence joins TRBV12-3 or TRBV12-4 and TRBJ2-5; D is perhaps TRBD2 (7 bases). The CDR3 loop spans 13 amino acids. V lost 8 bases and J 11 bases, leaving 21 bases between the germline ends. The CDR3 loop reads CASRGGENNEQYF. The CDR3 DNA sequence: TGTGCCAGCCGAGGGGGGGAGAACAATGAGCAGTACTTC.

The V gene is TRBV7-2, the J gene TRBJ2-5; D possibly corresponds to TRBD2 (6 bases). The DNA end favors TRBJ2-7, so the J call may be wrong. The CDR3 has 14 amino acids. Germline CDR1 is SGHTA and CDR2 is FQGNSA. CDR3 bases: TGTGCCAGCAGCTTGAATGGACTACCAGGCGAGCAGTACTTC. Protein sequence: CASSLNGLPGEQYF.

The chain combines TRBV6-5 with TRBJ2-1, with D possibly matching TRBD2 (5 bases). Germline V gene lookup returns CDR1 MNHEY and CDR2 SVGAGI. Trimming removed 4 bases at V and 8 bases at J, with 24 bases between. The CDR3 length is 17 residues. CDR3 bases: TGTGCCAGCAGTTCAGGAGGACCTGCAACCCAGAAGGATGAGCAGTTCTTC. This gives the protein CASSSGGPATQKDEQFF.